Listed here are 14 T cell receptor beta chains from one sample, sequenced in a study of T-cell memory formation after mild COVID-19. From the 5' RACE reads, TCRdb called clonotypes with MiXCR, one entry per CDR3 protein. Altogether about 190,000 distinct CDR3 sequences are present, around 30% being singletons, with the ten largest covering more than 9.5%. Source material: PBMCs or a T cell subset sorted from them (not recorded which). All receptors come from an adult woman who had mild COVID-19 (a few samples of this study predate the infection). Cell type and time point are not known.

The chain's CDR3 is CASSVGTGGYGYTF. As DNA, the CDR3 is TGTGCCAGCAGCGTAGGAACAGGGGGCTATGGCTACACCTTC. V usage is TRBV7-3 and J usage is TRBJ1-2; 8 bases are shared with TRBD1. The CDR3 loop spans 14 amino acids. The V gene's germline CDR1 is SGHTA and CDR2 FQGTGA. V was pared by 5 bases and J by 4 bases, with 6 bases of the junction left unmatched.

This clonotype was detected once. The chain has TRBV18 and TRBJ1-1; no reliable D call. The CDR3 sequence is 14 residues long. CDR1 and CDR2 (germline): KGHSH, LQKENI. V lost 3 bases and J 1 base, leaving 9 bases between the germline ends. CDR3 loop: CASSPGQENTEAFF. The CDR3, as DNA: TGTGCCAGCTCACCTGGGCAGGAGAACACTGAAGCTTTCTTT.

V gene TRBV13 combines with J gene TRBJ1-1; D not certain. The CDR3 sequence is 14 residues long. The V end was cut by 5 bases, the J end by 2 bases, with 12 bases between. The germline V gene has CDR1 PRHDT and CDR2 FYEKMQ (reference sequence). CDR3 region: CASSPGWGNTEAFF. CDR3 bases: TGTGCCAGCAGCCCTGGCTGGGGTAACACTGAAGCTTTCTTT.

The V gene is TRBV7-2, the J gene TRBJ1-1; D gene ambiguous. The CDR3 runs 14 residues. Germline V lookup: CDR1 SGHTA, CDR2 FQGNSA. V dropped 1 base and J dropped 4 bases, with 10 bases sitting between them. CDR3 amino acids: CASSLEWSSTEAFF. CDR3 coding DNA: TGTGCCAGCAGCTTAGAGTGGAGTAGCACTGAAGCTTTCTTT.

The gene calls are TRBV2 and TRBJ2-1, with D unclear. V gave up 4 bases and J gave up 8 bases, with 15 bases separating them. The CDR3 sequence is 14 residues long. CDR1 is SNHLY, CDR2 FYNNEI, per germline. The CDR3 loop reads CASSGPVSGYEQFF. The CDR3 DNA is TGTGCCAGCAGTGGCCCAGTTTCAGGTTATGAGCAGTTCTTC.

The table lists this clonotype with a few counts. The chain has TRBV7-9 and TRBJ1-2; tentatively, D is TRBD1 (5 bases). The CDR3 is made up of 15 amino acids. Germline CDR1 SEHNR, CDR2 FQNEAQ (reference sequence). With 3 bases removed from V and 4 bases from J, the gap between germline ends came to 15 bases. The CDR3 nucleotides read TGTGCCAGCAGCTTTCCGGACACTCGGTCCTATGGCTACACCTTC. This sequence encodes CASSFPDTRSYGYTF.

The chain uses TRBV7-8 and TRBJ2-5; D gene ambiguous. CDR3 length: 13 residues. Germline V gene sequence: CDR1 SGHVS, CDR2 FQNEAQ. Trimming took off 1 base at V and 5 bases at J, with 8 bases between the two ends. The CDR3 DNA sequence: TGTGCCAGCAGCTTAGAAGGCAGGGAGACCCAGTACTTC. Amino acids: CASSLEGRETQYF.

The chain is built from TRBV20-1 and TRBJ2-2; a weak D match, TRBD1 (7 bases). The CDR3 covers 15 residues. Per germline, CDR1 DFQATT and CDR2 SNEGSKA (reference sequence). V gave up 0 bases and J gave up 4 bases, with 12 bases separating them. CDR3 sequence (DNA): TGCAGTGCTAGAGATCCAGGGGGGACCACCGGGGAGCTGTTTTTT. As protein: CSARDPGGTTGELFF.

This clonotype was observed a few times. The junction differs from germline at one of its ends, possibly a read error. The chain combines TRBV9 with TRBJ2-5; weak D call: TRBD1 (5 bases). CDR1 is SGDLS, CDR2 YYNGEE, per germline. This CDR3 is 15 amino acids long. CDR3 region: CASSVGPGHQETQYF. The CDR3 DNA is TGTGCCAGCAGCGTAGGCCCAGGGCACCAGGAGACCCAGTACTTC.

The chain links TRBV5-4 to TRBJ1-1, with TRBD1 as a possible D gene (5 bases). The germline V gene encodes CDR1 SGHNT and CDR2 YYREEE (reference sequence). This CDR3 has 13 amino acids. Trimming pared 2 bases from V and 10 bases from J, leaving 15 bases between. The CDR3 bases are TGTGCCAGCAGCTTAGAAAGGGGTTCGAGAGCTTTCTTT. Residues: CASSLERGSRAFF.

This clonotype has a handful of counts. This chain connects TRBV6-5 to TRBJ2-7, with 7 bases lining up with TRBD2. The CDR3 has 14 amino acids. Losses at the gene ends were 6 bases for V and 3 bases for J; bases not matched to a gene: 8. CDR1 is MNHEY, CDR2 SVGAGI, per germline. This CDR3 reads CASRDSGPVYEQYF. In nucleotides, the CDR3 is TGTGCCAGCAGGGATAGCGGGCCCGTCTACGAGCAGTACTTC.

V is TRBV4-2 and J is TRBJ2-5; no reliable D call. CDR1 is LGHNA and CDR2 is YNFKEQ in the germline V gene. V lost 0 bases and J 2 bases, leaving 1 base between the germline ends. This CDR3 comprises 12 residues. The CDR3 bases are TGTGCCAGCAGCCAAGAGCAAGAGACCCAGTACTTC. It encodes CASSQEQETQYF.

This chain joins TRBV7-3 and TRBJ2-3, with 14 bases fitting TRBD2. Trimming removed 5 bases from V and 4 bases from J; junction bases left unmatched: 5. Germline-derived CDR1 and CDR2 are SGHTA and FQGTGA. CDR3 length equals 16 residues. The CDR3 spells CASSRGLAGGPDTQYF. The CDR3 DNA reads as TGTGCCAGCAGCCGCGGACTAGCGGGGGGTCCAGATACGCAGTATTTT.

This clonotype was counted a few times. The chain links TRBV7-2 to TRBJ2-1; 9 positions match TRBD1. With 5 bases clipped from V and 8 bases from J, the junction kept 7 bases outside the gene matches. Germline V gene lookup returns CDR1 SGHTA and CDR2 FQGNSA. The CDR3 loop spans 14 amino acids. CDR3 nucleotide sequence: TGTGCCAGCAGCACCGGGACAGGGTCATATGAGCAGTTCTTC. Translation gives CASSTGTGSYEQFF.